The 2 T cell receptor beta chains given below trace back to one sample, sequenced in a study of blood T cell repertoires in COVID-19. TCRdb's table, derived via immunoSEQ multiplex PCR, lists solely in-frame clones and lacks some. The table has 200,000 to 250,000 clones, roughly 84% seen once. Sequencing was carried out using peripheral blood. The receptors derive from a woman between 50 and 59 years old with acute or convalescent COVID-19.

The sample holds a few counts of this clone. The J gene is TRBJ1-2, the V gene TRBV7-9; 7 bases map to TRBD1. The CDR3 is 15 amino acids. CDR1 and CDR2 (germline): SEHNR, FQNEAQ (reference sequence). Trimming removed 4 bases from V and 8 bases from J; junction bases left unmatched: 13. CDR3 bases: TGTGCCAGCAGCTCCAACAGGGGTGTAGTGGGAGGCTACACCTTC. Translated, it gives CASSSNRGVVGGYTF. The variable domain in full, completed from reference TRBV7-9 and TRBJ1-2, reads DTGVSQNPRHKITKRGQNVTFRCDPISEHNRLYWYRQTLGQGPEFLTYFQNEAQLEKSRLLSDRFSAERPKGSFSTLEIQRTEQGDSAMYLCASSSNRGVVGGYTFGSGTRLTVV.

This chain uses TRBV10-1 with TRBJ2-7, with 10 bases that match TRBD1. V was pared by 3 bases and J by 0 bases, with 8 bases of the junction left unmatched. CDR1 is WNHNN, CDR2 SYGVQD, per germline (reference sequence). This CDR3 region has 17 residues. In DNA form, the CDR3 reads TGCGCCAGCAGTGACCGCGACAGGGGGCCGCCCTCCTACGAGCAGTACTTC. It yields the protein CASSDRDRGPPSYEQYF.